The clone carrying this T cell receptor beta chain was counted a single time. The sample originates from a study of blood T cell repertoires in COVID-19. Study-wide context: The United States, Italy and Spain provided the acute and convalescent COVID-19 samples. T cells, B-cell-depleted T cells, or PBMCs supplied cDNA or gDNA.

Original methodology: Reference gene primer amplification gave nucleated cell count estimates. Data came from immunoSEQ multiplex PCR; TCRdb stores just in-frame clones and leaves some out. That table supplies the V and J calls and clone size; D and trimming were determined from the DNA. Of about 61,000 clones listed, approximately 83% are singletons. Input material: peripheral blood. This sequence was found in a human donor in a cohort sampled during active COVID-19.

CDR3 DNA sequence: TGTGCCAGCAGTTTTCTCAGCGACAGGGATGCTTCACCCCTCCACTTT. This codes for CASSFLSDRDASPLHF. The rearrangement links TRBV28 to TRBJ1-6; 7 bases line up with TRBD1. Germline-derived CDR1 and CDR2 are MDHEN and SYDVKM. The CDR3 length is 16 residues. J lost 9 bases, V lost 3 bases, and 11 bases had no gene match.